The present T cell receptor beta chain was sequenced within a study of regulatory T cells in long-lasting Graves disease. Arm-PCR with iRepertoire HTBI primers amplified the CDR3 regions for these TCR beta libraries. TCRdb fed the multiplex PCR reads into MiXCR, producing one record per CDR3 protein. This sample has 650,000 to 700,000 distinct CDR3 sequences, with around 30% found just once. Time point in this sample: persistent/refractory GD, antithyroid drugs over 5 years with positive TRAb. Scientists built the TCR library using RNA that was extracted from PBMCs. CDR1 and CDR2 (germline): SNHLY, FYNNEI. Deletions cut 10 bases from V and 9 bases from J, with 21 bases between. The CDR3 covers 13 residues.

This specimen consisted of peripheral blood mononuclear cells (PBMCs), obtained when the disease was refractory, from a patient treated with antithyroid drugs. This rearrangement joins TRBV2 to TRBJ2-5, with D perhaps being TRBD1 or TRBD2 (7 bases each). This TCR derives from a female donor with Graves disease. The CDR3 DNA reads TGTGCCATTAAGCGGGACAGACAACGGGCCCAGTACTTC. Translating gives CAIKRDRQRAQYF.